The rows below give T cell receptor beta chains drawn from one sample of a study of CD8+ T cells in alopecia areata. Measured with immunoSEQ multiplex PCR; TCRdb has only the in-frame clones, and not every one. Of under 350,000 clones in the sample, 55% to 70% were seen once. The specimen was CD4+ T cells sorted from blood, collected at week 24, from a patient treated with tofacitinib. These receptor sequences come from a human donor with alopecia areata. Both conserved end residues are part of each CDR3. D genes are given only for firm matches. Clone size is not always given. Where it is, it says once, few, many or a class for expanded clones.

TRBV5-1	TRBJ2-7	-	once	CASSFDRRGEQYF	TGCGCCAGCAGCTTCGACAGACGGGGCGAGCAGTACTTC
TRBV10-3	TRBJ1-1	-	-	CAISEPTGQPERAFF	TGTGCCATCAGTGAGCCGACCGGACAGCCTGAAAGAGCTTTCTTT
TRBV30	TRBJ2-7	TRBD2	-	CAWSLGTSGGYEQYF	TGTGCCTGGAGTCTGGGGACTAGCGGGGGGTACGAGCAGTACTTC
TRBV28	TRBJ2-3	-	-	CASSSTGGRLTDTQYF	TGTGCCAGCAGTTCCACCGGGGGACGTCTAACAGATACGCAGTATTTT
TRBV29-1	TRBJ1-1	-	-	CSVGEAFF	TGCAGCGTTGGGGAAGCTTTCTTT
TRBV2	TRBJ2-5	TRBD1	-	CASNIQGVQETQYF	TGTGCCAGCAACATACAGGGGGTACAAGAGACCCAGTACTTC
TRBV30	TRBJ2-4	-	-	CAWRMSGRNIQYF	TGTGCCTGGAGGATGTCTGGGAGGAACATTCAGTACTTC
TRBV30	TRBJ1-1	-	-	CAWTTGTSSTEAFF	TGTGCCTGGACCACCGGGACGTCTAGCACTGAAGCTTTCTTT
TRBV9	TRBJ2-3	-	-	CASSVDRETDTQYF	TGTGCCAGCAGCGTAGACAGGGAGACAGATACGCAGTATTTT
TRBV18	TRBJ2-7	-	few	CASSPTGNSYEQYF	TGTGCCAGCTCACCGACAGGAAACTCCTACGAGCAGTACTTC
TRBV29-1	TRBJ1-2	-	-	CSVNSWGGYGYTF	TGCAGCGTTAATTCGTGGGGGGGTTATGGCTACACCTTC
TRBV2	TRBJ1-5	-	-	CASRLDSNQPQHF	TGTGCCAGCAGATTGGACAGCAATCAGCCCCAGCATTTT
TRBV30	TRBJ2-3	-	-	CAWSLGPGDTQYF	TGTGCCTGGAGTCTTGGCCCTGGGGATACGCAGTATTTT
TRBV28	TRBJ2-1	-	few	CASSRNTQQFF	TGTGCCAGCAGCCGCAACACTCAGCAGTTCTTC
TRBV9	TRBJ1-1	-	-	CASGGNRDTEAFF	TGTGCCAGCGGTGGTAACCGGGACACTGAAGCTTTCTTT
TRBV9	TRBJ2-5	-	-	CASSVDAGGETQYF	TGTGCCAGCAGCGTTGACGCAGGGGGGGAGACCCAGTACTTC
TRBV6-5	TRBJ2-1	TRBD2	-	CASSYGTSAHNEQFF	TGTGCCAGCAGTTACGGGACTAGCGCCCACAATGAGCAGTTCTTC
TRBV4-1	TRBJ1-1	-	-	CASSQLPGVSTEAFF	TGCGCCAGCAGCCAGCTCCCAGGGGTCAGCACTGAAGCTTTCTTT
TRBV2	TRBJ2-5	TRBD1	-	CASSRDRDQETQYF	TGTGCCAGCAGTCGGGACAGGGACCAAGAGACCCAGTACTTC
TRBV5-1	TRBJ1-2	-	few	CASSSGNTRVSVKGYTF	TGCGCCAGCAGCTCGGGCAATACTAGGGTTTCTGTTAAAGGCTACACCTTC
TRBV15	TRBJ2-6	-	-	CATSRIVTGANVLTF	TGTGCCACCAGCAGGATAGTAACTGGGGCCAACGTCCTGACTTTC
TRBV25-1	TRBJ1-4	-	few	CASMENNEKLFF	TGTGCCAGCATGGAAAATAATGAAAAACTGTTTTTT
TRBV30	TRBJ2-5	-	-	CAWSPTLETQYF	TGTGCCTGGAGTCCCACTTTGGAGACCCAGTACTTC
TRBV9	TRBJ2-7	-	-	CASSVGTKSYEQYF	TGTGCCAGCAGCGTAGGGACTAAATCCTACGAGCAGTACTTC
TRBV23-1	TRBJ1-1	-	-	CASMGEAFF	TGCGCCAGTATGGGAGAAGCTTTCTTT
TRBV5-4	TRBJ2-7	-	-	CASSVLPDYSYEQYF	TGTGCCAGCAGCGTACTTCCAGATTACTCCTACGAGCAGTACTTC
TRBV6-5	TRBJ1-6	-	-	CASNLEPNSPLHF	TGTGCCAGCAACCTAGAGCCTAATTCACCCCTCCACTTT
TRBV27	TRBJ1-2	TRBD1	-	CASSSPDRVVGYTF	TGTGCCAGCAGCTCCCCGGACAGGGTGGTTGGCTACACCTTC
TRBV29-1	TRBJ2-7	TRBD1	-	CSVRITGGSYEQYF	TGCAGCGTCCGTATTACAGGGGGCAGCTACGAGCAGTACTTC
TRBV30	TRBJ1-5	-	-	CAWSGSEVQPQHF	TGTGCCTGGAGTGGCAGTGAGGTTCAGCCCCAGCATTTT
TRBV5-1	TRBJ1-1	-	-	CASSPGGVIMNTEAFF	TGCGCCAGCTCGCCAGGAGGCGTGATTATGAACACTGAAGCTTTCTTT
TRBV27	TRBJ2-1	TRBD1	-	CASSLKVTGARYNEQFF	TGTGCCAGCAGTTTAAAGGTAACAGGGGCTCGCTACAATGAGCAGTTCTTC
TRBV19	TRBJ2-5	TRBD2	many	CASSAQTSQQETQYF	TGTGCCAGTAGTGCCCAGACTAGCCAGCAAGAGACCCAGTACTTC
TRBV4-3	TRBJ1-1	TRBD1	-	CASSQDSTGIGAFF	TGCGCCAGCAGCCAGGATTCGACAGGGATAGGGGCTTTCTTT
TRBV18	TRBJ1-2	TRBD1	few	CASSHGTGGDGYTF	TGTGCCAGCTCCCACGGCACAGGGGGTGATGGCTACACCTTC
TRBV7-6	TRBJ2-1	TRBD2	-	CASSTRRTSGVGNEQFF	TGTGCCAGCAGCACGCGACGGACTAGCGGGGTTGGAAATGAGCAGTTCTTC
TRBV9	TRBJ1-1	-	once	CASSGRRDTEAFF	TGTGCCAGCAGCGGACGGAGAGACACTGAAGCTTTCTTT
TRBV6-5	TRBJ2-2	-	once	CASSYRPGANTGELFF	TGTGCCAGCAGTTACCGACCGGGAGCGAACACCGGGGAGCTGTTTTTT
TRBV5-1	TRBJ2-7	TRBD1	-	CASSSTGNEQYF	TGCGCCAGCAGCTCGACAGGGAACGAGCAGTACTTC
TRBV7-2	TRBJ2-4	TRBD2	-	CASSPRGGNIQYF	TGTGCCAGCAGCCCCCGGGGGGGAAACATTCAGTACTTC
TRBV28	TRBJ2-7	-	-	CASTPQTYEQYF	TGTGCCAGCACTCCCCAAACCTACGAGCAGTACTTC
TRBV7-2	TRBJ2-3	TRBD2	-	CASSRGLAGALHTDTQYF	TGTGCCAGCAGCCGCGGACTAGCGGGGGCCCTTCACACAGATACGCAGTATTTT
TRBV5-1	TRBJ2-5	-	-	CASSVSRETQYF	TGCGCCAGCAGCGTCTCGAGGGAGACCCAGTACTTC
TRBV29-1	TRBJ2-1	-	-	CSVEDRARGDNEQFF	TGCAGCGTTGAAGATCGGGCAAGGGGGGACAATGAGCAGTTCTTC
TRBV12-5	TRBJ1-5	-	once	CASGLGAQPQHF	TGTGCTAGTGGTTTAGGGGCCCAGCCCCAGCATTTT
TRBV7-8	TRBJ1-2	-	few	CASSPEMDYGYTF	TGTGCCAGCAGCCCCGAGATGGACTATGGCTACACCTTC
TRBV2	TRBJ2-1	TRBD2	-	CASSPRLAGGTNEQFF	TGTGCCAGCAGCCCTCGTCTAGCGGGGGGCACTAATGAGCAGTTCTTC
TRBV11-2	TRBJ2-7	-	once	CASSALGGPTYEQYF	TGTGCCAGCAGCGCCCTCGGGGGGCCCACCTACGAGCAGTACTTC
TRBV2	TRBJ2-7	-	-	CASSTDISYEQYF	TGTGCCAGCAGTACGGACATCTCCTACGAGCAGTACTTC
TRBV10-3	TRBJ1-6	-	-	CAISSSYNSPLHF	TGTGCCATCTCCAGCTCCTATAATTCACCCCTCCACTTT
TRBV9	TRBJ1-6	-	-	CASSSGLGSPLHF	TGTGCCAGCAGCTCGGGACTTGGTTCACCCCTCCACTTT
TRBV10-3	TRBJ1-2	-	-	CAISESNYGYTF	TGTGCCATCAGTGAGTCTAACTATGGCTACACCTTC
TRBV11-2	TRBJ2-1	TRBD1	-	CASSPPAAGGVEQFF	TGTGCCAGCAGCCCCCCAGCGGCAGGGGGCGTTGAGCAGTTCTTC
TRBV29-1	TRBJ2-5	-	few	CSVTEVQETQYF	TGCAGCGTTACAGAGGTCCAAGAGACCCAGTACTTC
TRBV5-6	TRBJ2-7	TRBD2	-	CASSFSTSGGYEQYF	TGTGCCAGCAGCTTCAGCACTAGCGGGGGGTACGAGCAGTACTTC
TRBV28	TRBJ1-2	-	few	CASSFNNYGYTF	TGTGCCAGCAGTTTCAATAACTATGGCTACACCTTC